This T cell receptor (beta chain) was sequenced for a study of cytomegalovirus exposure and HLA in healthy donors. It was with 60 Vbeta and 13 Jbeta primers that the PCR ran. TCRdb's table, derived via immunoSEQ multiplex PCR, lists solely in-frame clones and lacks some. This repertoire shows 170,000 or so clones, around 82% found once; its top ten account for roughly 0.38%. The TCR sequence derives from a boy younger than 10 in good health and CMV-seronegative. The sample was PBMCs.

This CDR3 reads CASSYDGSGANVLTF. The CDR3 nucleotides read TGTGCCAGCAGTTACGACGGGTCCGGGGCCAACGTCCTGACTTTC. V gene TRBV6-5 combines with J gene TRBJ2-6; D not certain. Trimming left V 2 bases short and J 4 bases short, with 9 bases between. The CDR3 runs to 15 residues. Germline CDR1 is MNHEY and CDR2 is SVGAGI.